This T cell receptor beta chain emerged from a study of human T cells and chemical hapten exposure. Study-level background: Donors were sensitized with 2% DPC on the upper inner arm. Per-sample variation in TCR yield stemmed mainly from small pooled library volume differences.

Per the original data handling: Per sample, the median was approximately 100,000 TCRs, with values from about 22,000 to 700,000. TCRdb reprocessed the RACE reads via MiXCR and lists one record per CDR3 protein. The V and J calls here are based on TCRdb, not the publication. The sample includes under 130,000 distinct CDR3 sequences, around 35% of them seen just once. With 3 bases clipped from V and 6 bases from J, the junction kept 6 bases outside the gene matches. This CDR3 spans 15 amino acids. CDR1 is LGHNT and CDR2 is FRNRAP in the germline V gene. This clonotype has only a few counts. Indicated time point: patch test 3, about 24 weeks after DPC sensitization. Described treatment: therapeutic diphenylcyclopropenone sensitization with weekly scalp DPC.

Sample: whole blood, taken in connection with sensitization to the hapten diphenylcyclopropenone (DPC). The TCR was taken from a man aged 40-50 years with alopecia areata. Some clones in this sample may be carry-over from other donors' samples. J is TRBJ2-3 and V is TRBV12-5; TRBD2 matches 10 bases. The CDR3 bases are TGTGCTAGTGGTTTCCCAGCGGGAGGGATGGATACGCAGTATTTT. This translates into CASGFPAGGMDTQYF.